Following are 18 T cell receptor beta chains from one sample sequenced in a study of T cell responses to AZD1222 COVID-19 vaccine. Sequenced by immunoSEQ multiplex PCR; TCRdb stores in-frame clones only, minus some. The profile shows approximately 110,000 clones, 85% to 90% of them singletons. The material sequenced was peripheral blood, taken 28 days after the second AZD1222 dose. The source is an adult who received the AZD1222 COVID-19 vaccine.

The V and J genes are TRBV5-1 and TRBJ2-1; D is possibly TRBD2 (6 bases). Germline V gene data show CDR1 as SGHRS and CDR2 as YFSETQ. The CDR3 totals 15 residues. V was shortened by 1 base and J by 7 bases, with 15 bases between the two germline ends. The CDR3 loop is CASSLFRGEENEQFF. CDR3 DNA: TGCGCCAGCAGCTTGTTCCGCGGGGAAGAGAATGAGCAGTTCTTC.

The genes are TRBV4-1 and TRBJ1-2; D ambiguous. V lost 0 bases, J lost 4 bases, and 15 bases lay in between. This CDR3 has 16 amino acids. From germline, CDR1 is MGHRA and CDR2 YSYEKL. The CDR3 loop is CASSQEGQPFPYGYTF. The DNA of the CDR3 is TGCGCCAGCAGCCAAGAAGGCCAGCCCTTTCCCTATGGCTACACCTTC.

The chain uses TRBV27 and TRBJ1-3; D gene ambiguous. V was clipped by 3 bases and J by 0 bases, with 9 bases between them. Germline CDR1 and CDR2: MNHEY and SMNVEV (reference sequence). The CDR3 totals 15 residues. Written as DNA, the CDR3 is TGTGCCAGCAGTTTGTCGGGAACCTCTGGAAACACCATATATTTT. It translates to CASSLSGTSGNTIYF.

The J gene is TRBJ1-4, the V gene TRBV4-2, with TRBD1 identical over 9 bases. Trimming removed 0 bases from V and 8 bases from J; junction bases left unmatched: 10. CDR1 is LGHNA and CDR2 is YNFKEQ in the germline V gene. This CDR3 region has 17 residues. DNA for the CDR3: TGTGCCAGCAGCCAAGAATGGGTAGGACAGGGGCAGGAAAAACTGTTTTTT. The encoded protein is CASSQEWVGQGQEKLFF.

The J gene is TRBJ1-2, the V gene TRBV6-5; tentative D call: TRBD1 (6 bases). The germline V gene encodes CDR1 MNHEY and CDR2 SVGAGI. The length of the CDR3 is 15 residues. V was shortened by 6 bases and J by 3 bases, with 17 bases between the two germline ends. CDR3 in amino acids: CASRSGRGNDYGYTF. Written as DNA, the CDR3 is TGTGCCAGCAGGTCCGGTAGGGGGAATGACTATGGCTACACCTTC.

This chain links TRBV5-1 with TRBJ1-1; D remains unclear. There are 11 residues in the CDR3. Trimming removed 6 bases from V and 1 base from J, with 4 bases in between. CDR1 is SGHRS and CDR2 is YFSETQ in the germline V gene. The CDR3 coding sequence is TGCGCCAGCATGGCGAACACTGAAGCTTTCTTT. Protein product: CASMANTEAFF.

V gene TRBV12-3 or TRBV12-4 combines with J gene TRBJ1-4, with unresolved D. The CDR3 loop spans 12 amino acids. The ends were cut back, 5 bases at V and 7 bases at J, with 8 bases in the middle. In DNA, the CDR3 is TGTGCCAGCAGTCCGGAGGGTGAAAAACTGTTTTTT. Amino acids: CASSPEGEKLFF.

In nucleotides, the CDR3 is TGTGCCAGCAGCAAAGCCACAGAGTCTGAAGCTTTCTTT. This translates into CASSKATESEAFF. V usage is TRBV21-1 and J usage is TRBJ1-1; TRBD1 was called by the table and not checked on the DNA. TRBV21-1 is described as a pseudogene. The CDR3 length is 13 residues.

This clone was seen only once. This chain links TRBV6-5 with TRBJ1-5; tentative D call: TRBD1 (5 bases). This CDR3 is built from 13 residues. Germline V gene data show CDR1 as MNHEY and CDR2 as SVGAGI. Trimming removed 2 bases from V and 7 bases from J, with 9 bases in between. In DNA, the CDR3 is TGTGCCAGCAGTTACGTCAAGGGGCAGCCCCAGCATTTT. Translated: CASSYVKGQPQHF.

This chain joins TRBV5-4 and TRBJ1-1, with D possibly being TRBD1 (5 bases). This CDR3 comprises 14 residues. Germline V lookup: CDR1 SGHNT, CDR2 YYREEE (reference sequence). Deletions cut 0 bases from V and 3 bases from J, with 9 bases between. The CDR3 DNA is TGTGCCAGCAGCTTGGTTCGGGGGGACACTGAAGCTTTCTTT. This gives the protein CASSLVRGDTEAFF. Supplemented by reference TRBV5-4 and TRBJ1-1, the full variable domain reads ETGVTQSPTHLIKTRGQQVTLRCSSQSGHNTVSWYQQALGQGPQFIFQYYREEENGRGNFPPRFSGLQFPNYSSELNVNALELDDSALYLCASSLVRGDTEAFFGQGTRLTVV.

The CDR3 spells CASSLDLEGRGNTIYF. The CDR3 DNA reads TGTGCCAGCAGCTTAGATCTAGAGGGACGAGGAAACACCATATATTTT. The rearrangement uses TRBV11-2 and TRBJ1-3, with D maybe TRBD1 (5 bases). Per the germline V gene, CDR1 is SGHAT and CDR2 is FQNNGV. This CDR3 spans 16 amino acids. Trimming took 0 bases from V and 4 from J, leaving 13 bases between them.

The genes are TRBV28 and TRBJ1-5; maybe TRBD1 (5 bases). CDR1 is MDHEN and CDR2 is SYDVKM in the germline V gene. Trimming cost V 6 bases and J 3 bases, with 12 bases left between them. This CDR3 has 14 amino acids. The CDR3 loop reads CASREPGPNQPQHF. The CDR3 nucleotides read TGTGCCAGCAGGGAACCGGGACCCAATCAGCCCCAGCATTTT.

The J gene is TRBJ1-4, the V gene TRBV12-3 or TRBV12-4; possible D gene TRBD1, 5 bases. Trimming removed 8 bases at V and 5 bases at J, with 9 bases between. CDR3 length: 12 residues. CDR3 sequence reads: CASRDGNEKLFF. The CDR3 bases are TGTGCCAGCCGGGACGGGAATGAAAAACTGTTTTTT.

DNA of the CDR3: TGTGCCAGCAGCGCAAGGGGGCCCGTGGGTACAGATACGCAGTATTTT. The encoded protein is CASSARGPVGTDTQYF. The chain has TRBV11-1 and TRBJ2-3; TRBD1 agrees at 7 bases. The germline V gene has CDR1 SGHAT and CDR2 FQDESV (reference sequence). After removal of 5 bases from V and 3 bases from J, the junction contained 11 bases not matched to a gene. The CDR3 sequence is 16 residues long.

The V call is TRBV10-3, the J call TRBJ1-6; the D gene is possibly TRBD1 (5 bases). CDR1 is ENHRY and CDR2 is SYGVKD in the germline V gene. V was trimmed by 6 bases and J by 8 bases, leaving 17 bases between them. This CDR3 comprises 15 residues. CDR3 in amino acids: CAIRGGSGMDSPLHF. The DNA of the CDR3 is TGTGCCATCAGGGGGGGGTCAGGGATGGATTCACCCCTCCACTTT.

This chain uses TRBV3-1 (or the pseudogene TRBV3-2) with TRBJ2-3; D remains unclear. V gave up 0 bases and J gave up 2 bases, with 12 bases separating them. Germline V gene sequence: CDR1 LGHDT, CDR2 YNNKEL (reference sequence). This CDR3 has 16 amino acids. The DNA for the CDR3 is TGTGCCAGCAGCCAAGAATCGGCTAGAGACACAGATACGCAGTATTTT. Protein sequence: CASSQESARDTDTQYF.

This clone was observed a few times. The rearrangement links TRBV7-2 to TRBJ2-5, with a weak D call TRBD2 (6 bases). The V end lost 2 bases, the J end lost 5 bases, and 15 bases lay between the germline ends. Germline lookup yields CDR1 SGHTA and CDR2 FQGNSA. The CDR3 loop spans 15 amino acids. The CDR3 protein is CASSLRRRLGETQYF. CDR3 nucleotide sequence: TGTGCCAGCAGCTTAAGACGCCGACTAGGGGAGACCCAGTACTTC.

V and J are TRBV30 and TRBJ2-7, with D maybe TRBD1 (6 bases). The germline V gene has CDR1 GTSNPN and CDR2 SVGIG (reference sequence). V gave up 8 bases and J gave up 2 bases, with 13 bases separating them. The length of the CDR3 is 12 residues. The CDR3 coding sequence is TGTGCCGCTGGACAGAACCCCTACGAGCAGTACTTC. This sequence encodes CAAGQNPYEQYF. Complete variable domain (other parts from reference TRBV30 and TRBJ2-7): SQTIHQWPATLVQPVGSPLSLECTVEGTSNPNLYWYRQAAGRGLQLLFYSVGIGQISSEVPQNLSASRPQDRQFILSSKKLLLSDSGFYLCAAGQNPYEQYFGPGTRLTVT.